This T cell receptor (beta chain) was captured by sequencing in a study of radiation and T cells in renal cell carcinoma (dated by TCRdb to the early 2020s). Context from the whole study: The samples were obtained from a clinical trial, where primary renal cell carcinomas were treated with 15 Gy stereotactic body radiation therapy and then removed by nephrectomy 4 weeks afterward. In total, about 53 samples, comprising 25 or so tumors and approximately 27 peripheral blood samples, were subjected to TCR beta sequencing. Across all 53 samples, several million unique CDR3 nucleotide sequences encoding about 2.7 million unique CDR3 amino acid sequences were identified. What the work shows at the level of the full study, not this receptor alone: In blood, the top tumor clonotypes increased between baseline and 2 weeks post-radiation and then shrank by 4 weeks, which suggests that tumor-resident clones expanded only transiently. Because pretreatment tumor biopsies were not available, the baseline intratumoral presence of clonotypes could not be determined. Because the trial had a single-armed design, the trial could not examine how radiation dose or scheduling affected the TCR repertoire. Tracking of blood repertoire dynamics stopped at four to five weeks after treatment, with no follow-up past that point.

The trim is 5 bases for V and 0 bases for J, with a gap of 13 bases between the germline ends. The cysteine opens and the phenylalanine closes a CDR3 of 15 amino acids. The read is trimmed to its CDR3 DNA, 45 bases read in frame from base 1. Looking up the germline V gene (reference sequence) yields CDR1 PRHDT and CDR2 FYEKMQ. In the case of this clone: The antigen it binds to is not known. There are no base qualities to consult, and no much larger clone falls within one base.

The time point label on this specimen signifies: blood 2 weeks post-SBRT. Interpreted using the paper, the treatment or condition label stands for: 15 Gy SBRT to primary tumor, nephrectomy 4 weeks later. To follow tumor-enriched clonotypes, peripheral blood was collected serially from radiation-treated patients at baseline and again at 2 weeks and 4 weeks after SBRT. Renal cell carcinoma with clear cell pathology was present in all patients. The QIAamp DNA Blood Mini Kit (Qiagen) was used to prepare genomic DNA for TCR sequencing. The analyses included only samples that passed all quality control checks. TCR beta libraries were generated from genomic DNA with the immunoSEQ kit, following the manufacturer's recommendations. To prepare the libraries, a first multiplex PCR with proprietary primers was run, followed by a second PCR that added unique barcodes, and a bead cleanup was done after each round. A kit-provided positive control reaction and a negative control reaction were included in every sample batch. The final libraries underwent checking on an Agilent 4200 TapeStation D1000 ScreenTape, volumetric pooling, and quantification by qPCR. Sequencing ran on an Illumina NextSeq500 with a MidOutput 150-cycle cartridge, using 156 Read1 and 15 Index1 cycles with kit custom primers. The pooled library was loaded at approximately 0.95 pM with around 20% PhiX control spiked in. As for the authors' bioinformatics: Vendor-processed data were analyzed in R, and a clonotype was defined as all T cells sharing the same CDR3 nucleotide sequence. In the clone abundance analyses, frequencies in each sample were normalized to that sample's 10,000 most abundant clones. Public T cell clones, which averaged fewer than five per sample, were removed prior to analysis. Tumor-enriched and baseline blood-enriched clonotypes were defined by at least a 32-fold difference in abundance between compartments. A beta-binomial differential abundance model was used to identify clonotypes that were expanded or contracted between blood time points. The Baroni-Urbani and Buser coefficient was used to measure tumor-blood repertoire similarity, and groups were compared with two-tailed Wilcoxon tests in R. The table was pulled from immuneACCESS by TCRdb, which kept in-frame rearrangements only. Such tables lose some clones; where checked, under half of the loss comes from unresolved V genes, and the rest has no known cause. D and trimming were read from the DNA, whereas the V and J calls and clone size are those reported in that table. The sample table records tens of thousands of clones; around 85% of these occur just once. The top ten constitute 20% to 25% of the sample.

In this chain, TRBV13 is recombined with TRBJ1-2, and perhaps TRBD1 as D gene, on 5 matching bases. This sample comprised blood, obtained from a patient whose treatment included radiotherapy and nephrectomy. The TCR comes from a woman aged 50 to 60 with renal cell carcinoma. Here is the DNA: TGTGCCAGCAGCACCCCGGGACCGACTAACTATGGCTACACCTTC. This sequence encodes CASSTPGPTNYGYTF.